This TCR beta chain derives from a study of OX40 agonist ivuxolimab in advanced cancers. Study observations and caveats: Nonresponders, in some cases, also had low normalized T-cell clonal expansion. Antigens targeted by the expanded peripheral T cells were not determined.

TCRdb's table, derived via immunoSEQ multiplex PCR, lists solely in-frame clones and lacks some. The repertoire has some 31,000 clones, about 87% of them found once; the top ten carry roughly 25%. The CDR3 contains 13 residues. Germline loops: CDR1 MNHNY, CDR2 SVGAGI (reference sequence). V was cut by 7 bases and J by 2 bases, with 12 bases left in between. In the case of this clone: Its antigen is as yet unknown.

The TCR comes from an adult with an advanced solid tumor such as melanoma, head and neck, liver or kidney cancer. This chain joins TRBV6-6 and TRBJ2-7, with D perhaps matching TRBD1 (6 bases). The specimen comprised CD4+ or CD8+ T cells sorted from blood, sampled in a trial of the OX40 agonist ivuxolimab. DNA of the CDR3: TGTGCCAGCATCCAGCCAGGGGCCTACGAGCAGTACTTC. Amino acids: CASIQPGAYEQYF.